The 23 T cell receptor beta chains below come from one sample, sequenced in a study of low-dose radiotherapy and immunotherapy resistance in tumors (dated by TCRdb to between 2022 and 2023). Taken with the paper, the label for time point translates to: after trial treatment. The sample's treatment or condition label, in plain terms: LDRT plus nivolumab, ipilimumab, low-dose cyclophosphamide and aspirin (RACIN trial). Sequencing instrument: Illumina HiSeq 2500. First-strand cDNA was synthesized using Superscript III and a set of TRAV- and TRBV-specific primers, so that both TCRalpha and TCRbeta chains were covered. TCRs were amplified with Phusion for approximately 20 PCR cycles using a constant-region primer together with the adapter attached to the V primers. In-frame beta chains were kept once TCRdb had trimmed the public reads at Q25 with fastp and called clones with MiXCR. Every entry covers one CDR3 protein and lists the most common genes and DNA from its rows. This sample lists more than 50,000 distinct CDR3 sequences; 23% were detected once. The ten largest clonotypes hold 6.7% of the sample.

The sample in question was PBMCs, obtained after low-dose radiotherapy plus immunotherapy. The receptors stem from a male donor with prostate cancer.

This clonotype was observed at least ten times. J is TRBJ1-5 and V is TRBV19, with D unclear. Deletions cut 7 bases from V and 2 bases from J, with 9 bases between. Per the germline V gene, CDR1 is LNHDA and CDR2 is SQIVND (reference sequence). CDR3 length equals 13 residues. In DNA form, the CDR3 reads TGTGCCAGTAACCCAGCGGGCAATCAGCCCCAGCATTTT. Translating it yields CASNPAGNQPQHF.

The CDR3 DNA is TGTGCCAGCTCACCAGGGACGGACTATGGCTACACCTTC. Translated, it gives CASSPGTDYGYTF. The chain employs TRBV18 and TRBJ1-2, with D possibly matching TRBD1 (5 bases). Germline-derived CDR1 and CDR2 are KGHSH and LQKENI. The ends were cut back, 2 bases at V and 3 bases at J, with 7 bases in the middle. The CDR3 is 13 residues long.

This clonotype has a count of ten or more. V usage is TRBV27 and J usage is TRBJ2-1; D gene uncertain. Trimming took 6 bases from V and 0 from J, leaving 18 bases between them. Germline-derived CDR1 and CDR2 are MNHEY and SMNVEV (reference sequence). This CDR3 region has 17 residues. CDR3 nucleotides: TGTGCCAGCAGATTGACGGCAGGCGGATACTCCTACAATGAGCAGTTCTTC. It is translated as CASRLTAGGYSYNEQFF.

This clonotype was observed at least ten times. The CDR3 sequence is CASSLRLAYGTGELFF. For the CDR3, the DNA is TGTGCCAGCAGTTTAAGACTAGCATATGGTACCGGGGAGCTGTTTTTT. This sequence joins TRBV28 and TRBJ2-2, with 7 bases identical to TRBD2. V lost 2 bases, J lost 5 bases, and 8 bases stayed unmatched. Germline-derived CDR1 and CDR2 are MDHEN and SYDVKM. This CDR3 spans 16 amino acids.

The rearrangement uses TRBV6-2 or TRBV6-3 and TRBJ2-1; TRBD2 agrees at 12 bases. The junction had 6 bases not matched to a gene; V was cut back by 6 bases and J by 6 bases. The CDR3 is made up of 15 amino acids. Germline V gives CDR1 MNHEY, CDR2 SVGEGT. CDR3 in DNA: TGTGCCAGCAGGCTACTAGCGGGGGGTCGCAATGAGCAGTTCTTC. Residues: CASRLLAGGRNEQFF.

This clonotype was detected ten times or more. The V gene is TRBV7-2, the J gene TRBJ2-7, with TRBD2 matching 12 bases. The germline gives CDR1 SGHTA, CDR2 FQGNSA. The CDR3 is 15 residues long. V shed 3 bases and J 2 bases; nucleotides not matched to a gene: 2. CDR3 loop: CASSFLAGGPYEQYF. In DNA form, the CDR3 reads TGTGCCAGCAGCTTCCTAGCGGGAGGGCCCTACGAGCAGTACTTC.

This clonotype showed up just a few times. This likely stems from a read error, as it lies one base from a far larger clone. The chain has TRBV9 and TRBJ2-5, with TRBD2 matching over 11 bases. From germline, CDR1 is SGDLS and CDR2 YYNGEE. V trimming: 2 bases; J trimming: 11 bases; junction bases outside the gene matches: 17. The CDR3 consists of 17 residues. The DNA for the CDR3 is TGTGCCAGCAGCGTCGGCACTAGCGGGAGTACGTACAATGAGCAGTACTTC. Translated, it gives CASSVGTSGSTYNEQYF.

By sample share, this clonotype is medium-sized. The rearrangement uses TRBV6-1 and TRBJ2-7; 10 positions match TRBD1. V lost 0 bases, J lost 5 bases, and 4 bases stayed unmatched. In germline, CDR1 is MNHNS, CDR2 SASEGT. The CDR3 has 15 amino acids. CDR3 sequence (DNA): TGTGCCAGCAGTGAAGCGGGGGACAGGGGCGACGAGCAGTACTTC. Translating it yields CASSEAGDRGDEQYF.

This clonotype was counted many times. J is TRBJ2-4 and V is TRBV19; unclear D gene. Trimming stripped 6 bases from V and 0 bases from J, with 9 bases between. The CDR3 covers 14 residues. From germline, CDR1 is LNHDA and CDR2 SQIVND (reference sequence). CDR3 sequence (DNA): TGTGCCAGTAGGTCAACCCTAGCCAAAAACATTCAGTACTTC. It yields the protein CASRSTLAKNIQYF.

This clonotype has a count of ten or more. CDR3 bases: TGTGCCAGCAGTGGGACATCGCAAACACCCGGGGAGCTGTTTTTT. Translation gives CASSGTSQTPGELFF. The chain couples TRBV6-6 to TRBJ2-2; weak D call: TRBD1 (6 bases). Germline assignment: CDR1 MNHNY and CDR2 SVGAGI (reference sequence). V lost 5 bases and J lost 6, with 16 bases in between. This CDR3 region has 15 residues.

This clonotype came up many times. This sequence joins TRBV20-1 and TRBJ2-1; 13 bases line up with TRBD2. Trimming at V came to 6 bases and at J to 4 bases, leaving 12 bases not matched to a gene. The CDR3 consists of 17 residues. In germline, CDR1 is DFQATT, CDR2 SNEGSKA (reference sequence). The CDR3 coding sequence is TGCAGTGCGACGGGGGCGGGGGGACTAGCGGGGTACAATGAGCAGTTCTTC. This sequence encodes CSATGAGGLAGYNEQFF.

The chain combines TRBV20-1 with TRBJ1-2, with D hard to call. The CDR3 runs 13 residues. V lost 4 bases, J lost 0 bases, and 9 bases lay in between. Germline CDR1 is DFQATT and CDR2 is SNEGSKA (reference sequence). CDR3 in DNA: TGCAGTGCTAAGGCTGGGTCTAACTATGGCTACACCTTC. Amino acids: CSAKAGSNYGYTF.

This clonotype was recorded many times. V is TRBV6-5 and J is TRBJ2-3, with 8 bases identical to TRBD2. Germline CDR1 is MNHEY and CDR2 is SVGAGI. CDR3 length equals 14 residues. The ends lost 6 bases at V and 0 bases at J; junction bases unmatched: 2. The CDR3 DNA reads as TGTGCCAGCAGGTCTAGCGGGAGCACAGATACGCAGTATTTT. It codes for CASRSSGSTDTQYF.

Many counts were recorded for this clonotype. This chain connects TRBV30 to TRBJ1-2; the D is unclear. Trimming took 5 bases from V and 7 from J, leaving 20 bases between them. CDR3 length: 14 residues. CDR1 and CDR2 from the germline V gene are GTSNPN and SVGIG (reference sequence). The CDR3 loop reads CAWECRGGRCGYTF. For the CDR3, the DNA is TGTGCCTGGGAGTGTCGGGGTGGGAGATGTGGCTACACCTTC.

The sample holds a few counts of this clonotype. V gene TRBV24-1 combines with J gene TRBJ1-5; 7 bases match TRBD1. This CDR3 has 17 residues. The germline CDR1 and CDR2 sequences are KGHDR and SFDVKD. The J segment lost 1 base and the V segment lost 4 bases, leaving 9 bases of the junction unmatched. The CDR3 spells CATSERTGVGSNQPQHF. CDR3 coding DNA: TGTGCCACCAGTGAACGTACAGGGGTCGGGAGCAATCAGCCCCAGCATTTT.

V and J are TRBV23-1 and TRBJ2-3, with 8 nucleotides matching TRBD1. TRBV23-1 is an ORF, and what it does is uncertain. This CDR3 spans 17 amino acids. J was trimmed by 3 bases and V by 6 bases; bases with no gene match: 14. This CDR3 reads CASSLAFGQGDTDTQYF. Here the CDR3 DNA reads TGCGCCAGCAGCTTGGCCTTCGGACAGGGAGATACAGATACGCAGTATTTT.

This clonotype was seen repeatedly, ten times or more. The J gene is TRBJ2-5, the V gene TRBV5-1; the D is unclear. The germline CDR1 and CDR2 sequences are SGHRS and YFSETQ. The CDR3 is 11 amino acids. V was trimmed by 4 bases and J by 2 bases, leaving 3 bases between them. DNA for the CDR3: TGCGCCAGCAGCATACAAGAGACCCAGTACTTC. It encodes CASSIQETQYF. The whole variable domain, remainder taken from reference TRBV5-1 and TRBJ2-5, is KAGVTQTPRYLIKTRGQQVTLSCSPISGHRSVSWYQQTPGQGLQFLFEYFSETQRNKGNFPGRFSGRQFSNSRSEMNVSTLELGDSALYLCASSIQETQYFGPGTRLLVL.

This clonotype was seen many times. The V gene is TRBV4-1, the J gene TRBJ1-5, with D tentatively TRBD1 (6 bases). Trimming took 5 bases from V and 7 from J, leaving 15 bases between them. Looked up from germline, CDR1 is MGHRA and CDR2 is YSYEKL. The CDR3 loop spans 14 amino acids. CDR3 nucleotide sequence: TGCGCCAGCAGCAAGGGGGGGATAGGGCAGCCCCAGCATTTT. Protein sequence: CASSKGGIGQPQHF.

The rearrangement uses TRBV12-5 and TRBJ1-5, with a tentative D call TRBD1 (6 bases). The CDR3 loop spans 16 amino acids. Germline loops: CDR1 LGHNT, CDR2 FRNRAP. V lost 0 bases to trimming and J lost 4 bases, with 13 bases between them. CDR3 nucleotide sequence: TGTGCTAGTGGTTTGGTAGGGGACATTAAGAATCAGCCCCAGCATTTT. Encoded protein: CASGLVGDIKNQPQHF. The full variable domain, rest sourced from reference TRBV12-5 and TRBJ1-5, is DARVTQTPRHKVTEMGQEVTMRCQPILGHNTVFWYRQTMMQGLELLAYFRNRAPLDDSGMPKDRFSAEMPDATLATLKIQPSEPRDSAVYFCASGLVGDIKNQPQHFGDGTRLSIL.

This clonotype appeared many times. The chain links TRBV4-1 to TRBJ2-5; 9 positions match TRBD1. This CDR3 is built from 15 residues. In germline, CDR1 is MGHRA, CDR2 YSYEKL. V lost 4 bases and J lost 5; bases outside the gene matches: 8. The CDR3 DNA reads TGCGCCAGCAGCCGCCGGGACAGGGAAATGGAGACCCAGTACTTC. This gives the protein CASSRRDREMETQYF.

This clonotype was detected ten times or more. The chain employs TRBV5-6 and TRBJ2-7; no clear D. Trimming shortened V by 0 bases and J by 2 bases, and 15 bases separated the two germline ends. CDR3 size: 16 residues. Per the germline V gene, CDR1 is SGHDT and CDR2 is YYEEEE. The CDR3 region is CASSLVGRPKTYEQYF. The CDR3 DNA sequence: TGTGCCAGCAGCTTGGTTGGCAGGCCGAAAACCTACGAGCAGTACTTC.

This clonotype was seen repeatedly, ten times or more. V and J are TRBV19 and TRBJ2-2; D may be TRBD1 (6 bases). Germline-derived CDR1 and CDR2 are LNHDA and SQIVND (reference sequence). V shed 6 bases and J shed 7 bases, with 9 bases lying between them. This CDR3 is built from 12 residues. CDR3 residues: CASSPRGGELFF. The CDR3 DNA is TGTGCCAGTAGCCCCAGGGGCGGGGAGCTGTTTTTT.

Details on this clonotype: A single base is all that separates this from a far larger clone, so a read error is likely. This chain joins TRBV4-2 and TRBJ2-5; TRBD2 is a possible D gene (6 bases). The better agreement between TRBJ2-1 and the DNA end casts doubt on the J call. Germline CDR1 reads LGHNA; CDR2 reads YNFKEQ. This CDR3 contains 14 residues. CDR3 nucleotide sequence: TGTGCCAGCAGCTTAGAAGCGGGTTACAATGAGCAGTTCTTC. This gives the protein CASSLEAGYNEQFF.